These 6 T cell receptor beta chains were sequenced from one sample in a study of blood T cell repertoires in COVID-19. Sequencing used immunoSEQ multiplex PCR; TCRdb keeps in-frame clones, though not all of them. The top ten hold approximately 3.1% of the sample, which has 200,000 to 250,000 clones, around 85% seen once. Sequencing was done on a sample of PBMCs or T cells enriched from blood (not recorded which). These receptors all stem from a woman between 45 and 65 years old in a cohort exposed to, infected with or recovered from COVID-19 (not recorded which).

This chain links TRBV18 with TRBJ2-2; D is possibly TRBD1 (6 bases). V dropped 11 bases and J dropped 0 bases, with 19 bases sitting between them. CDR3 length: 16 amino acids. In germline, CDR1 is KGHSH, CDR2 LQKENI. CDR3 protein: CASKLGARANTGELFF. CDR3 bases: TGTGCCTCTAAACTGGGGGCCCGGGCGAACACCGGGGAGCTGTTTTTT.

The V call is TRBV5-1, the J call TRBJ2-3, with TRBD2 matching over 9 bases. Unmatched junction bases numbered 8, after V lost 1 base and J lost 2 bases. The V gene's germline CDR1 is SGHRS and CDR2 YFSETQ. This CDR3 is 17 amino acids long. DNA for the CDR3: TGCGCCAGCAGCTTGAATAGCGGGGGAGAATACACAGATACGCAGTATTTT. Translating it yields CASSLNSGGEYTDTQYF.

This clone has just one count. The rearrangement joins TRBV6-2 or TRBV6-3 to TRBJ2-5; no definite D call. V lost 2 bases and J lost 7, with 8 bases in between. Per germline, CDR1 MNHEY and CDR2 SVGEGT. CDR3 length: 12 amino acids. The CDR3 spells CASSYASGTQYF. The CDR3 nucleotides read TGTGCCAGCAGTTACGCGTCGGGGACCCAGTACTTC.

This clone appeared once. This chain joins TRBV5-1 and TRBJ2-7; 7 bases align to TRBD1. The CDR3 is 15 residues long. Germline trimming cut 4 bases from V and 2 bases from J; bases unmatched to any gene: 9. Per germline, CDR1 SGHRS and CDR2 YFSETQ. The CDR3: CASSIAGTVTYEQYF. CDR3 coding DNA: TGCGCCAGCAGCATAGCCGGGACAGTCACCTACGAGCAGTACTTC.

V gene TRBV9 combines with J gene TRBJ2-5; 11 positions match TRBD2. This CDR3 has 14 residues. The germline CDR1 and CDR2 sequences are SGDLS and YYNGEE. V was clipped by 4 bases and J by 4 bases; unmatched bases: 3. The CDR3 nucleotides read TGTGCCAGCAGCCTAGCGGGGGGACTAGAGACCCAGTACTTC. The encoded protein is CASSLAGGLETQYF.

This clone was picked up one time. The chain joins TRBV6-6 to TRBJ1-3, with TRBD1 matching over 8 bases. Looked up from germline, CDR1 is MNHNY and CDR2 is SVGAGI (reference sequence). CDR3 length: 16 amino acids. V dropped 2 bases and J dropped 0; count of bases not matched to a gene: 3. The CDR3 sequence: CASSYTTGGSGNTIYF. CDR3 nucleotide sequence: TGTGCCAGCAGTTACACCACAGGGGGCTCTGGAAACACCATATATTTT.